This is a list of T cell receptor beta chains from one sample in a study of a mutant IDH1 vaccine in newly diagnosed glioma. Their cognate antigens are unknown. Sequenced by immunoSEQ multiplex PCR; TCRdb stores in-frame clones only, minus some. This sample has fewer than 45,000 clones, with less than 95% found just once. Sample: PBMCs, taken from a glioma patient whose treatment included an IDH1 peptide vaccine. These receptors were obtained from a man over 45 with glioma. The CDR3 runs from the conserved cysteine through the conserved F or W. A D gene is named only where the DNA matches it firmly. Size is stated for part of the rows, as once, few or many counts, or as a class when the clone is expanded.

d_gene	v_gene	abundance	j_gene	CDR3aa	CDR3nt
TRBD2	TRBV28	NA	TRBJ2-5	CASHLGGAGVSTQYF	TGTGCCAGTCATCTCGGGGGAGCGGGAGTAAGTACCCAGTACTTC
NA	TRBV6-6	NA	TRBJ2-2	CASSARPGANTGELFF	TGTGCCAGCAGTGCCCGCCCCGGGGCGAACACCGGGGAGCTGTTTTTT
TRBD2	TRBV5-1	NA	TRBJ2-2	CASSLASGGTGELFF	TGCGCCAGCAGCTTGGCCAGCGGGGGGACCGGGGAGCTGTTTTTT
TRBD1	TRBV19	NA	TRBJ1-5	CASSIQGVGAQHF	TGTGCCAGTAGTATACAGGGGGTAGGGGCCCAGCATTTT
NA	TRBV7-2	NA	TRBJ1-5	CASSLGGGLSNQPQHF	TGTGCCAGCAGCTTAGGGGGAGGGTTAAGCAATCAGCCCCAGCATTTT
TRBD1	TRBV25-1	NA	TRBJ1-1	CASSPTGGWMNTEAFF	TGTGCCAGCAGCCCAACAGGGGGCTGGATGAACACTGAAGCTTTCTTT
TRBD1	TRBV7-2	NA	TRBJ1-3	CASSQDRGLGNTIYF	TGTGCCAGCAGCCAAGACAGGGGGCTTGGAAACACCATATATTTT
NA	TRBV23-1	NA	TRBJ1-2	CASSQFKCRGDKREGYTF	TGCGCCAGCAGTCAATTTAAGTGCCGAGGGGACAAGAGGGAAGGCTACACCTTC
NA	TRBV19	NA	TRBJ2-1	CASSLPGSSYNEQFF	TGTGCCAGTAGTCTCCCGGGAAGCTCCTACAATGAGCAGTTCTTC
NA	TRBV4-3	NA	TRBJ2-7	CASSQGAVAYEQYF	TGCGCCAGCAGCCAAGGGGCAGTCGCCTACGAGCAGTACTTC
NA	TRBV19	NA	TRBJ1-1	CASSMGDIRTEAFF	TGTGCCAGTAGTATGGGGGACATACGCACTGAAGCTTTCTTT
TRBD1	TRBV4-1	NA	TRBJ1-1	CASSQEQGSFF	TGCGCCAGCAGCCAAGAACAGGGGAGCTTCTTT
TRBD1	TRBV10-2	NA	TRBJ2-7	CASRHGDRVFGQYF	TGCGCCAGCCGACATGGGGACAGGGTCTTCGGGCAGTACTTC
TRBD1	TRBV27	once	TRBJ2-7	CASSLSGDRGPDYEQYF	TGTGCCAGCAGTTTATCGGGGGACAGGGGACCCGACTACGAGCAGTACTTC
NA	TRBV5-1	NA	TRBJ1-6	CASSVTGSSPLHF	TGCGCCAGCAGCGTAACAGGGAGTTCACCCCTCCACTTT
NA	TRBV2	few	TRBJ2-3	CASSARNTDTQYF	TGTGCCAGCAGCGCTAGGAACACAGATACGCAGTATTTT
NA	TRBV11-2	NA	TRBJ2-4	CASSLRGLDKNIQYF	TGTGCCAGCAGCTTACGGGGTTTGGACAAAAACATTCAGTACTTC
NA	TRBV14	NA	TRBJ1-5	CASSQLLWDSQPQHF	TGTGCCAGCAGCCAGTTGTTGTGGGATAGTCAGCCCCAGCATTTT
TRBD2	TRBV5-1	NA	TRBJ2-1	CASSLKGLMVNEQFF	TGCGCCAGCAGCTTGAAGGGACTAATGGTCAATGAGCAGTTCTTC
NA	TRBV2	NA	TRBJ2-6	CASSDSGANVLTF	TGTGCCAGCAGTGATTCTGGGGCCAACGTCCTGACTTTC